A selection of T cell receptor beta chains follows, all from one sample in a study of Ad26.COV2.S vaccination and SARS-CoV-2 variants. Produced via immunoSEQ multiplex PCR; TCRdb's table is partial and in-frame only. The sample shows 300,000 to 400,000 clones, roughly 90% of them seen only once. Sequencing used peripheral blood, obtained in a trial of Ad26.COV2.S vaccine versus placebo. These receptors originate from a person aged 18-60 years who received the Ad26.COV2.S COVID-19 vaccine or a placebo. The CDR3 runs from the conserved cysteine through the conserved F or W. D genes are given only for firm matches. For some rows the clone size is stated as once, few or many, or as a class when expanded; others skip it.

few	TRBV28	TRBJ2-7	-	CASLDSGASYEQYF	TGTGCCAGCTTAGACTCCGGGGCGTCCTACGAGCAGTACTTC
-	TRBV4-2	TRBJ2-2	TRBD2	CASSLPGGSGSSSTGELFF	TGTGCCAGCAGCCTCCCCGGGGGTAGCGGGAGTTCGTCCACCGGGGAGCTGTTTTTT
-	TRBV4-2	TRBJ2-2	-	CASSQEASENTGELFF	TGTGCCAGCAGCCAAGAGGCTAGCGAGAACACCGGGGAGCTGTTTTTT
-	TRBV3-1/TRBV3-2	TRBJ2-7	-	CASSPRGRKGEQYF	TGTGCCAGCAGCCCTCGTGGACGGAAAGGCGAGCAGTACTTC
-	TRBV3-1/TRBV3-2	TRBJ2-1	TRBD2	CASSQDPTSASLYNEQFF	TGTGCCAGCAGCCAAGATCCGACTAGCGCTAGCCTCTACAATGAGCAGTTCTTC
-	TRBV18	TRBJ1-1	-	CASSPGSGADTEAFF	TGTGCCAGCTCACCAGGATCGGGGGCTGACACTGAAGCTTTCTTT
-	TRBV28	TRBJ1-3	TRBD1	CASSRDSSGNTIYF	TGTGCCAGCAGTCGGGACAGCTCTGGAAACACCATATATTTT
-	TRBV11-2	TRBJ2-3	-	CASSRGLDTQYF	TGTGCCAGCAGCCGAGGCCTAGATACGCAGTATTTT
-	TRBV4-1	TRBJ2-7	-	CASSQAGEVAYEQYF	TGCGCCAGCAGCCAGGCAGGGGAGGTAGCCTACGAGCAGTACTTC
-	TRBV2	TRBJ2-7	-	CASSVEREQYF	TGTGCCAGCAGTGTTGAGCGCGAGCAGTACTTC
-	TRBV6-5	TRBJ2-7	-	CASMMVVAETYEQYF	TGTGCCAGCATGATGGTAGTAGCGGAAACCTACGAGCAGTACTTC